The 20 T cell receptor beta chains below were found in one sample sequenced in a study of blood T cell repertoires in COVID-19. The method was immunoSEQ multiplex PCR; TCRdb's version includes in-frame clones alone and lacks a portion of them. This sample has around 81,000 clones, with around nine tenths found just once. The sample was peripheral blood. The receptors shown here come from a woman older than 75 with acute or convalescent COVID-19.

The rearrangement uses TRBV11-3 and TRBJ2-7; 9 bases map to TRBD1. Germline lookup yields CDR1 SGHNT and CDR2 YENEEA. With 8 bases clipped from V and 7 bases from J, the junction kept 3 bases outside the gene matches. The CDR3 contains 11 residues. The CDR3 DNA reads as TGTGCCAGCGGACAGGGGTATGAGCAGTACTTC. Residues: CASGQGYEQYF.

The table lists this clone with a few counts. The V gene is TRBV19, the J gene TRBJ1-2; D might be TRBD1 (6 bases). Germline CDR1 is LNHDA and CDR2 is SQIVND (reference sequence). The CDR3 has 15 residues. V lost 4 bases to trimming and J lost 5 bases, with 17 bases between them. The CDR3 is CASSTRGQTLYGYTF. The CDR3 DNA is TGTGCCAGTAGTACTAGGGGACAAACCCTTTATGGCTACACCTTC.

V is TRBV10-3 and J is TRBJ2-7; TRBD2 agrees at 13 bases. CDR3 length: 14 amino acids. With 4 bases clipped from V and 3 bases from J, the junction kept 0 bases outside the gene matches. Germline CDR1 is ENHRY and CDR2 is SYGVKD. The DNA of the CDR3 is TGTGCCATCAGTGGGACTAGCGGGGGCTACGAGCAGTACTTC. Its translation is CAISGTSGGYEQYF.

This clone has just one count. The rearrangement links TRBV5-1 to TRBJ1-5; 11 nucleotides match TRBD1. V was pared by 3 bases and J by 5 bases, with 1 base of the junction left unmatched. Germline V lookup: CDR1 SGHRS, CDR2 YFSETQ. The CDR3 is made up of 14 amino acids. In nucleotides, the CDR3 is TGCGCCAGCAGCTGGGGACAGGGGGATCAGCCCCAGCATTTT. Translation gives CASSWGQGDQPQHF.

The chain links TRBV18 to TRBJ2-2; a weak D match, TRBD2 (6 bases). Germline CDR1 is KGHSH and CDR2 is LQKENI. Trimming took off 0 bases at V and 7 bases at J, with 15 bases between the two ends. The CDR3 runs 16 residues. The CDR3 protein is CASSPPSSGRGGELFF. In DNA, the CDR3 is TGTGCCAGCTCACCACCCTCGTCCGGGAGAGGCGGGGAGCTGTTTTTT.

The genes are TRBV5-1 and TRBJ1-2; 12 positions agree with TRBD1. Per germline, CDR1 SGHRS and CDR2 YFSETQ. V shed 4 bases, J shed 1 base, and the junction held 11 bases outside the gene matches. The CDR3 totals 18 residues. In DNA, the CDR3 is TGCGCCAGCAGCGGAACCGGGACAGGGGGCGCGGGTAACTATGGCTACACCTTC. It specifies CASSGTGTGGAGNYGYTF. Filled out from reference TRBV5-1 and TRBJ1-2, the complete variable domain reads KAGVTQTPRYLIKTRGQQVTLSCSPISGHRSVSWYQQTPGQGLQFLFEYFSETQRNKGNFPGRFSGRQFSNSRSEMNVSTLELGDSALYLCASSGTGTGGAGNYGYTFGSGTRLTVV.

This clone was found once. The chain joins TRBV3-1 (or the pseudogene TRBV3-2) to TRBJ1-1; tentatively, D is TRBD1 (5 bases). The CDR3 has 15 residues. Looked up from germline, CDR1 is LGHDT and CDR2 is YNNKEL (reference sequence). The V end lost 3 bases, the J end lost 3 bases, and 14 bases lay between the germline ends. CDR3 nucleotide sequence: TGTGCCAGCAGCCAGTTTTCAGGGAGGGACACTGAAGCTTTCTTT. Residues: CASSQFSGRDTEAFF.

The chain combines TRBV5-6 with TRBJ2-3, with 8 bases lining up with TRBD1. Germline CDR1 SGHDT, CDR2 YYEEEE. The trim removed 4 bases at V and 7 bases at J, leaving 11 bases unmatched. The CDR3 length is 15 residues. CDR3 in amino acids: CASSEGQGRRNTQYF. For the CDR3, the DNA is TGTGCCAGCAGCGAAGGACAGGGAAGGAGGAATACGCAGTATTTT.

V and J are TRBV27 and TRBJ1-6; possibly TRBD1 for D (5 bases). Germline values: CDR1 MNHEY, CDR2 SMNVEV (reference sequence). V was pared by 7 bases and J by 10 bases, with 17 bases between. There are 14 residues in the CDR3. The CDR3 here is CASTMLGVGSPLHF. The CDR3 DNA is TGTGCCAGCACCATGCTAGGGGTAGGGTCACCCCTCCACTTT.

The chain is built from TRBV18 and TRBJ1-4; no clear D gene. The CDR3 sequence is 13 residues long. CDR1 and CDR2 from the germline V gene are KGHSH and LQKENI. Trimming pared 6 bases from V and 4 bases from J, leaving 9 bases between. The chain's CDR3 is CASSTTGNEKLFF. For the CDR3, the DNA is TGTGCCAGCTCCACGACGGGTAATGAAAAACTGTTTTTT. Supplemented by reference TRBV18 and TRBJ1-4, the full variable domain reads NAGVMQNPRHLVRRRGQEARLRCSPMKGHSHVYWYRQLPEEGLKFMVYLQKENIIDESGMPKERFSAEFPKEGPSILRIQQVVRGDSAAYFCASSTTGNEKLFFGSGTQLSVL.

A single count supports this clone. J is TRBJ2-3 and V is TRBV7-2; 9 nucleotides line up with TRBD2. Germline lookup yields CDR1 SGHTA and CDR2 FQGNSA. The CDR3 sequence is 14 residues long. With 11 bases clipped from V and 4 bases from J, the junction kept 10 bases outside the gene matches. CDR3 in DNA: TGTGCCTGCGGGATGGCGGGGGGGGCAGATACGCAGTATTTT. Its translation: CACGMAGGADTQYF.

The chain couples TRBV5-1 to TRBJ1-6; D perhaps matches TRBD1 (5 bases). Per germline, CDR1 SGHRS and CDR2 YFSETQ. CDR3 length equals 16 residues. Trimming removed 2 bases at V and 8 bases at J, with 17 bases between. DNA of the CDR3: TGCGCCAGCAGCTTCAGCGGGACTCTTCGGGATTCACCCCTCCACTTT. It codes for CASSFSGTLRDSPLHF.

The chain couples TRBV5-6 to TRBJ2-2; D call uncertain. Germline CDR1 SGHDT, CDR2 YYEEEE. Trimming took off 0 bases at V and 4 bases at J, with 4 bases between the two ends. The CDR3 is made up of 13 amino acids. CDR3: CASSLDITGELFF. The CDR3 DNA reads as TGTGCCAGCAGCTTGGACATCACCGGGGAGCTGTTTTTT.

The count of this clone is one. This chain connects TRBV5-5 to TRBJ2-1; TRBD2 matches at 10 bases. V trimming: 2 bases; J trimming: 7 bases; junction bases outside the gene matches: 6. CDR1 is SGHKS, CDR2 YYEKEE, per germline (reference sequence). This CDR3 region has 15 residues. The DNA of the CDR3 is TGTGCCAGCAGCTTTCTTAGCGGGGGGTGGAATGAGCAGTTCTTC. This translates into CASSFLSGGWNEQFF.

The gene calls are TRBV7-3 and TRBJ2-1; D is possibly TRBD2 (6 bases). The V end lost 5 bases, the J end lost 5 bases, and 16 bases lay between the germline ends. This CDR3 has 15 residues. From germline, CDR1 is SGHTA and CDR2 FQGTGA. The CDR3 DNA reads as TGTGCCAGCAGCACCTCTGAGAAGCGGGACAATGAGCAGTTCTTC. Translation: CASSTSEKRDNEQFF.

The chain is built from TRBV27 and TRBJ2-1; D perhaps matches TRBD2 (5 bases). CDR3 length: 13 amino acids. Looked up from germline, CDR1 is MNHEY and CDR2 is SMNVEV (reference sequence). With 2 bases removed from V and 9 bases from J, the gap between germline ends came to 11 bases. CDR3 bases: TGTGCCAGCAGTTTAGTAGACGGAGGTGAGCAGTTCTTC. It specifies CASSLVDGGEQFF.

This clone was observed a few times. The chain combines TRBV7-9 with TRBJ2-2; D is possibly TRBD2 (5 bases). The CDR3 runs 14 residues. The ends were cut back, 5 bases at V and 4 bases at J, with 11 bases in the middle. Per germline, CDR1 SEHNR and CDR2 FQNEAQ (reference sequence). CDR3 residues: CASSPWTGTGELFF. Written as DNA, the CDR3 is TGTGCCAGCAGCCCCTGGACTGGCACCGGGGAGCTGTTTTTT.

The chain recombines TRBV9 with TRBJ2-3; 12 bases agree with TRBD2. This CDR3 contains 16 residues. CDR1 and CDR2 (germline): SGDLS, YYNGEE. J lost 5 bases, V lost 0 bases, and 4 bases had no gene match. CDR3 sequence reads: CASSVGTSGTVDTQYF. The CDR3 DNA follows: TGTGCCAGCAGCGTAGGGACTAGCGGGACAGTAGATACGCAGTATTTT.

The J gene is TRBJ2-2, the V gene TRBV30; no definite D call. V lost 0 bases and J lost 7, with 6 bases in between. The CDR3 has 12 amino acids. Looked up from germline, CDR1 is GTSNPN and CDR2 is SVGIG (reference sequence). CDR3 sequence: CAWSVQHGELFF. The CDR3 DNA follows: TGTGCCTGGAGTGTACAGCACGGGGAGCTGTTTTTT.

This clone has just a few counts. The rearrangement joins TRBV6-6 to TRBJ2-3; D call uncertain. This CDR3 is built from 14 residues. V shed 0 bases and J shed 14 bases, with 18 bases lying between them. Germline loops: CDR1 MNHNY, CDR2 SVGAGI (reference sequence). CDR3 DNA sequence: TGTGCCAGCAGTTACTCGTCAGTTCTCATGACGGGGTATTTT. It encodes CASSYSSVLMTGYF.